These 22 T cell receptor beta chains share one sample of origin, sequenced in a study of blood T cell repertoires in COVID-19. Clones were sequenced by immunoSEQ multiplex PCR, and TCRdb holds only the in-frame ones, with some missing. The sample has under 200,000 clones; over 75% are singletons. The material sequenced was peripheral blood. The receptors stem from a man in his forties with active or convalescent COVID-19.

This chain connects TRBV3-1 (or the pseudogene TRBV3-2) to TRBJ1-2; 11 bases agree with TRBD1. Germline V CDR1 and CDR2: LGHDT, YNNKEL (reference sequence). The CDR3 contains 15 residues. V gave up 4 bases and J gave up 4 bases; unmatched junction bases: 5. The CDR3 protein is CASSLGTGGAYGYTF. The CDR3 DNA reads as TGTGCCAGCAGCCTCGGGACAGGGGGGGCCTATGGCTACACCTTC.

This chain uses TRBV14 with TRBJ1-2, with D maybe TRBD1 (5 bases). Germline V gene lookup returns CDR1 SGHDN and CDR2 FVKESK. V was pared by 0 bases and J by 4 bases, with 12 bases between. CDR3 length: 15 amino acids. CDR3 sequence: CASSQDLVTVYGYTF. The CDR3 DNA reads TGTGCCAGCAGCCAAGATTTGGTGACAGTCTATGGCTACACCTTC.

With regard to this clone: Other DNA sequences in this sample translate to the same CDR3. V is TRBV6-4 and J is TRBJ2-3; D possibly corresponds to TRBD2 (6 bases). The CDR3 is 13 amino acids. Germline loops: CDR1 MRHNA, CDR2 SNTAGT. With 8 bases removed from V and 2 bases from J, the gap between germline ends came to 11 bases. The CDR3 here is CASGAGHTDTQYF. The CDR3 nucleotides are TGTGCCAGCGGGGCGGGGCACACAGATACGCAGTATTTT.

The V and J genes are TRBV5-1 and TRBJ1-4; D is possibly TRBD1 (5 bases). The length of the CDR3 is 15 residues. The V end lost 4 bases, the J end lost 8 bases, and 18 bases lay between the germline ends. The germline CDR1 and CDR2 sequences are SGHRS and YFSETQ. This CDR3 is CASSPSGRQEEKLFF. The CDR3 DNA reads TGCGCCAGCAGCCCCTCAGGGCGCCAAGAGGAAAAACTGTTTTTT.

This chain connects TRBV15 to TRBJ1-4, with D perhaps matching TRBD1 (6 bases). The CDR3 loop spans 16 amino acids. V was clipped by 2 bases and J by 0 bases, with 10 bases between them. The germline V gene encodes CDR1 LNHNV and CDR2 YYDKDF (reference sequence). CDR3 sequence (DNA): TGTGCCACCAGCAGATCTAACAGGGCAACTAATGAAAAACTGTTTTTT. Protein: CATSRSNRATNEKLFF.

This chain connects TRBV5-1 to TRBJ1-2; TRBD1 is a possible D gene (6 bases). In germline, CDR1 is SGHRS, CDR2 YFSETQ. The CDR3 spans 15 residues. V was pared by 2 bases and J by 6 bases, with 17 bases between. In DNA, the CDR3 is TGCGCCAGCAGCTTACAGACAGGCCCATACGATGGCTACACCTTC. Amino acids: CASSLQTGPYDGYTF.

In this sample, this clone turned up a few times. The chain links TRBV20-1 to TRBJ1-2, with no clear D. CDR1 is DFQATT, CDR2 SNEGSKA, per germline (reference sequence). V lost 6 bases to trimming and J lost 3 bases, with 8 bases between them. This CDR3 is built from 11 residues. The CDR3: CSAKGDYGYTF. CDR3 DNA sequence: TGCAGTGCAAAGGGAGACTATGGCTACACCTTC.

The chain is built from TRBV5-5 and TRBJ1-5; D is perhaps TRBD1 (5 bases). This CDR3 contains 16 residues. Trimming left V 0 bases short and J 2 bases short, with 12 bases between. CDR1 and CDR2 from the germline V gene are SGHKS and YYEKEE (reference sequence). The CDR3 sequence: CASSLESGLGNQPQHF. Written as DNA, the CDR3 is TGTGCCAGCAGCTTGGAATCAGGGTTGGGCAATCAGCCCCAGCATTTT.

This clone was observed a few times. The J gene is TRBJ1-2, the V gene TRBV19, with D tentatively TRBD1 (5 bases). The germline V and J ends were trimmed by 3 bases and 7 bases, with 18 bases remaining between them. Per germline, CDR1 LNHDA and CDR2 SQIVND (reference sequence). There are 15 residues in the CDR3. CDR3 DNA: TGTGCCAGTAGTATCCAGGGACGGAGGGACTCTGGCTACACCTTC. It specifies CASSIQGRRDSGYTF.

This clone was recorded once. The rearrangement joins TRBV6-5 to TRBJ1-1; D is possibly TRBD1 (6 bases). V was cut by 5 bases and J by 5 bases, with 12 bases left in between. The CDR3 totals 13 residues. The germline V gene has CDR1 MNHEY and CDR2 SVGAGI. CDR3 protein: CASSHRVSTEAFF. The CDR3 DNA sequence: TGTGCCAGCAGTCACAGGGTTAGTACTGAAGCTTTCTTT.

V usage is TRBV6-2 or TRBV6-3 and J usage is TRBJ1-2; no definite D call. CDR1 is MNHEY, CDR2 SVGEGT, per germline. V lost 6 bases to trimming and J lost 1 base, with 15 bases between them. The CDR3 is 15 residues long. In DNA, the CDR3 is TGTGCCAGCAGCTCGGACTGGCTTATTAACTATGGCTACACCTTC. Translation: CASSSDWLINYGYTF.

The CDR3 bases are TGCGCCAGCAGCCTGGGACAGTCTAACTATGGCTACACCTTC. It translates to CASSLGQSNYGYTF. V usage is TRBV5-1 and J usage is TRBJ1-2; 7 positions agree with TRBD1. V lost 4 bases and J lost 0; bases outside the gene matches: 3. The CDR3 contains 14 residues. CDR1 is SGHRS, CDR2 YFSETQ, per germline.

The J gene is TRBJ1-1, the V gene TRBV9; TRBD1 matches 12 bases. Per germline, CDR1 SGDLS and CDR2 YYNGEE. The V segment lost 0 bases and the J segment 1 base; nucleotides outside the gene matches: 1. The CDR3 spans 16 residues. The CDR3 here is CASSVGGQGANTEAFF. The CDR3 bases are TGTGCCAGCAGCGTAGGGGGACAGGGGGCGAACACTGAAGCTTTCTTT.

This chain connects TRBV9 to TRBJ2-7; the match to TRBD2 covers 9 bases. The trim removed 0 bases at V and 7 bases at J, leaving 14 bases unmatched. This CDR3 region has 17 residues. Germline values: CDR1 SGDLS, CDR2 YYNGEE. CDR3 DNA sequence: TGTGCCAGCAGCGTAGCCCCCGGCGGGGGGGCGTCGAGTGAGCAGTACTTC. This translates into CASSVAPGGGASSEQYF.

This clone was recorded once. The rearrangement joins TRBV5-1 to TRBJ2-5; a weak D match, TRBD1 (5 bases). V was trimmed by 4 bases and J by 5 bases, leaving 15 bases between them. Germline V gene sequence: CDR1 SGHRS, CDR2 YFSETQ. CDR3 size: 14 residues. CDR3 sequence (DNA): TGCGCCAGCAGCCACCGTCAGGGAACCGAGACCCAGTACTTC. This encodes CASSHRQGTETQYF. The full variable domain, with the rest looked up from reference TRBV5-1 and TRBJ2-5, is KAGVTQTPRYLIKTRGQQVTLSCSPISGHRSVSWYQQTPGQGLQFLFEYFSETQRNKGNFPGRFSGRQFSNSRSEMNVSTLELGDSALYLCASSHRQGTETQYFGPGTRLLVL.

The V and J genes are TRBV28 and TRBJ2-1; possibly TRBD1 for D (6 bases). Per germline, CDR1 MDHEN and CDR2 SYDVKM. CDR3 length: 12 residues. V lost 6 bases and J lost 9, with 12 bases in between. CDR3: CASRSGAGEQFF. The CDR3 DNA reads as TGTGCCAGCAGGTCAGGGGCGGGTGAGCAGTTCTTC. The complete variable domain, with remaining parts taken from reference TRBV28 and TRBJ2-1, reads DVKVTQSSRYLVKRTGEKVFLECVQDMDHENMFWYRQDPGLGLRLIYFSYDVKMKEKGDIPEGYSVSREKKERFSLILESASTNQTSMYLCASRSGAGEQFFGPGTRLTVL.

This rearrangement joins TRBV4-3 to TRBJ1-1; a possible D gene is TRBD1 (5 bases). There are 18 residues in the CDR3. CDR1 is LGHNA and CDR2 is YSLEER in the germline V gene. Trimming stripped 2 bases from V and 3 bases from J, with 22 bases between. The CDR3 spells CASSQIHLGTPGDTEAFF. CDR3 coding DNA: TGCGCCAGCAGCCAAATTCACCTCGGGACGCCGGGGGACACTGAAGCTTTCTTT.

The rearrangement uses TRBV7-9 and TRBJ1-1, with 7 bases identical to TRBD1. Germline CDR1 and CDR2: SEHNR and FQNEAQ (reference sequence). The CDR3 extends over 18 amino acids. J was trimmed by 0 bases and V by 1 base; bases with no gene match: 11. This CDR3 is CASSLEPQGGPMNTEAFF. CDR3 bases: TGTGCCAGCAGCTTAGAGCCCCAGGGGGGCCCCATGAACACTGAAGCTTTCTTT. The full variable domain, completed using reference TRBV7-9 and TRBJ1-1, is DTGVSQNPRHKITKRGQNVTFRCDPISEHNRLYWYRQTLGQGPEFLTYFQNEAQLEKSRLLSDRFSAERPKGSFSTLEIQRTEQGDSAMYLCASSLEPQGGPMNTEAFFGQGTRLTVV.

The rearrangement uses TRBV5-8 and TRBJ2-3; 12 nucleotides align to TRBD2. The CDR3 has 13 amino acids. Germline V gives CDR1 SGHTS, CDR2 YDEGEE. With 9 bases clipped from V and 4 bases from J, the junction kept 3 bases outside the gene matches. CDR3 loop: CATRTSGADTQYF. Here the CDR3 DNA reads TGTGCCACCCGGACTAGCGGGGCAGATACGCAGTATTTT.

This clone was counted once. The chain links TRBV20-1 to TRBJ2-5; no definite D call. Germline loops: CDR1 DFQATT, CDR2 SNEGSKA (reference sequence). V lost 3 bases and J lost 5, with 13 bases in between. The CDR3 sequence is 13 residues long. In DNA, the CDR3 is TGCAGTGCTAGTATGGCTACCAGGGAGACCCAGTACTTC. This encodes CSASMATRETQYF.

The gene calls are TRBV6-1 and TRBJ1-5; weak D call: TRBD1 (5 bases). Germline CDR1 reads MNHNS; CDR2 reads SASEGT. V was trimmed by 4 bases and J by 4 bases, leaving 20 bases between them. The CDR3 contains 17 residues. CDR3 in DNA: TGTGCCAGCAGTGTTTTCCGGGACTCTAGTCCAAATCAGCCCCAGCATTTT. Its protein is CASSVFRDSSPNQPQHF.

The chain employs TRBV27 and TRBJ1-5; D may be TRBD1 (5 bases). Trimming took off 2 bases at V and 6 bases at J, with 11 bases between the two ends. Germline values: CDR1 MNHEY, CDR2 SMNVEV (reference sequence). The CDR3 contains 14 residues. CDR3 DNA: TGTGCCAGCAGTTTAGAAGGGGTAGGTCAGCCCCAGCATTTT. Amino acid sequence: CASSLEGVGQPQHF.